What follows is one T cell receptor (beta chain) and its context. The data were obtained in a study of blood T cell repertoires in COVID-19. Turning to the study itself: The United States, Italy and Spain supplied acute and convalescent COVID-19 samples. PBMCs, B-cell-depleted T cells, or T cells were the source of the cDNA or gDNA that made up the material.

The ends were cut back, 7 bases at V and 3 bases at J, with 12 bases in the middle. Looked up from germline, CDR1 is WSHSY and CDR2 is SAAADI. CDR3 size: 13 residues. As handled by the study authors: Reference gene primers were amplified, and this amplification served to estimate nucleated cell counts. The protocol was immunoSEQ multiplex PCR, while the TCRdb copy is restricted to in-frame clones and leaves out a portion. The V and J calls and the clone size are those of that table, but D and trimming were determined from the DNA. The sample shows fewer than 200,000 clones, around 85% of them seen only once.

The clonotype originates from an older woman with acute or convalescent COVID-19. The source material was peripheral blood. The chain uses TRBV10-2 and TRBJ1-1; TRBD1 is a possible D gene (5 bases). The CDR3 DNA reads TGCGCCAGCACCCCAGGGTCGGACACTGAAGCTTTCTTT. Its translation: CASTPGSDTEAFF.